Given below is one T cell receptor (beta chain) in context. Antigen specificity is unknown. Individually, TCR cDNA molecules were each labelled with a unique molecular identifier. TCRdb independently ran MiXCR on the 5' RACE reads; one entry per CDR3 protein. The sample has around 92,000 distinct CDR3 sequences; about 12% are singletons. CDR3 size: 15 residues. Trimming at V came to 6 bases and at J to 6 bases, leaving 11 bases not matched to a gene. The source of the sample is a study of spatial heterogeneity in lung cancer. About the study: In the raw reads, each unique TCR and UMI combination was present more than ten times on average.

Time point denoted: sample taken at primary tumor resection. Tumor, nontumor lung or frozen PBMC supplied whole RNA that was sequenced unsorted. Study-level findings and limits: Ubiquitous expanded tumor TCRs showed up in blood more at resection than follow-up.

J is TRBJ2-1 and V is TRBV12-3 or TRBV12-4, with 7 bases fitting TRBD1. This sequence was found in a male donor with early-stage non-small cell lung cancer. This sample comprised PBMCs, obtained at surgery. The CDR3 region has the DNA TGTGCCAGCAGCCCCCCCCCGGCAGGGGGCAATGAGCAGTTCTTC. This sequence encodes CASSPPPAGGNEQFF.